One and the same sample provided the 3 T cell receptor beta chains below, sequenced in a study of shared T cell receptors in the human thymus. Assay: immunoSEQ multiplex PCR; the TCRdb copy retains only in-frame clones and omits some. The table has hundreds of thousands of clones, approximately 87% seen once. These data were also filed under a second study, of human thymus T cells.

The sample was thymocytes. These receptors were taken from a boy in the first two years of life with a congenital heart defect.

The J gene is TRBJ2-1, the V gene TRBV30; 9 nucleotides line up with TRBD2. The CDR3 runs 14 residues. With V trimmed by 5 bases and J by 4 bases, 6 bases remained unmatched. Germline lookup yields CDR1 GTSNPN and CDR2 SVGIG (reference sequence). This CDR3 reads CAWRGREGYNEQFF. The CDR3, as DNA: TGTGCCTGGCGAGGGCGGGAGGGATACAATGAGCAGTTCTTC.

This chain links TRBV27 with TRBJ2-5; D perhaps matches TRBD2 (5 bases). Trimming removed 6 bases from V and 3 bases from J, with 14 bases in between. The CDR3 loop spans 14 amino acids. CDR1 is MNHEY, CDR2 SMNVEV, per germline (reference sequence). The CDR3 DNA follows: TGTGCCAGCAGGCAAGACTACCAAAAAGAGACCCAGTACTTC. The encoded protein is CASRQDYQKETQYF.

This chain joins TRBV6-1 and TRBJ2-7, with 10 bases fitting TRBD2. V lost 9 bases to trimming and J lost 6 bases; unmatched junction nucleotides: 5. CDR3 length: 12 residues. Germline V lookup: CDR1 MNHNS, CDR2 SASEGT. CDR3 loop: CARPGLATEQYF. The CDR3 nucleotides are TGTGCCAGGCCGGGACTAGCGACCGAGCAGTACTTC.